This entry lists 31 T cell receptor beta chains sequenced from one sample in a study of monozygotic twins with inflammatory bowel disease. TCRdb reprocessed the 5' RACE reads, with one entry per CDR3 protein and no DNA. This sample carries over 35,000 distinct CDR3 sequences, with 5.3% going to the ten biggest clones. The sequenced material came from blood. The source of these receptors is a human donor with ulcerative colitis or Crohn's disease, or a healthy co-twin of an affected twin (not recorded which).

V and J are TRBV24-1 and TRBJ2-1; TCRdb's D call of TRBD2 is untestable without DNA. There are 14 residues in the CDR3. Germline lookup yields CDR1 KGHDR and CDR2 SFDVKD. This chain's CDR3 is CATSPVAGNNEQFF.

V is TRBV28 and J is TRBJ1-5; the TCRdb call, TRBD1, lacks DNA for checking. Germline CDR1 reads MDHEN; CDR2 reads SYDVKM. This CDR3 spans 15 amino acids. This CDR3 reads CASREQGTSNQPQHF.

The CDR3 is CASSLRETSGSAYEQYF. V and J are TRBV5-1 and TRBJ2-7; TCRdb names TRBD2, which stays unverified in the absence of DNA. Germline V gene data show CDR1 as SGHRS and CDR2 as YFSETQ. The CDR3 consists of 17 residues.

The chain recombines TRBV6-5 with TRBJ2-1; the TRBD2 assignment by TCRdb is unverifiable without DNA. This CDR3 spans 17 amino acids. Looked up from germline, CDR1 is MNHEY and CDR2 is SVGAGI. CDR3 sequence: CASSYSGLAGVYNEQFF.

V gene TRBV5-1 combines with J gene TRBJ2-7; there is no DNA to check the TCRdb D call of TRBD1. The CDR3 totals 16 residues. The germline V gene has CDR1 SGHRS and CDR2 YFSETQ. CDR3 in amino acids: CASSVRGWQGAGEQYF.

CDR3 amino acids: CASSFIGSGEKLFF. V gene TRBV27 combines with J gene TRBJ1-4. CDR1 MNHEY and CDR2 SMNVEV come from the germline V gene (reference sequence). This CDR3 is 14 amino acids long. The full variable domain, its missing parts supplied by reference TRBV27 and TRBJ1-4, is EAQVTQNPRYLITVTGKKLTVTCSQNMNHEYMSWYRQDPGLGLRQIYYSMNVEVTDKGDVPEGYKVSRKEKRNFPLILESPSPNQTSLYFCASSFIGSGEKLFFGSGTQLSVL.

The chain links TRBV5-5 to TRBJ1-2; TCRdb designates TRBD1, a call that cannot be tested without DNA. The germline V gene encodes CDR1 SGHKS and CDR2 YYEKEE (reference sequence). There are 15 residues in the CDR3. The CDR3: CASSLAGASNYGYTF.

V is TRBV5-4 and J is TRBJ2-1. There are 14 residues in the CDR3. In germline, CDR1 is SGHNT, CDR2 YYREEE (reference sequence). The CDR3 reads CASSLPPTYNEQFF.

The chain links TRBV5-4 to TRBJ2-1; TCRdb gives TRBD1 as the D gene, but with no DNA this cannot be confirmed. Germline V gives CDR1 SGHNT, CDR2 YYREEE (reference sequence). The length of the CDR3 is 12 residues. The CDR3 here is CASRWDDNEQFF.

The V gene is TRBV29-1, the J gene TRBJ2-2; TCRdb returns TRBD2, unconfirmable since there is no DNA. Germline V gene sequence: CDR1 SQVTM, CDR2 ANQGSEA. The CDR3 is made up of 13 amino acids. The CDR3 sequence: CSVRLAGTGELFF.

This chain uses TRBV9 with TRBJ1-6. Germline V gene data show CDR1 as SGDLS and CDR2 as YYNGEE. The CDR3 is made up of 16 amino acids. The CDR3 sequence: CASSVEQSSYNSPLHF.

V and J are TRBV20-1 and TRBJ2-3; lacking DNA, the TRBD1 call made by TCRdb goes unchecked. CDR3 size: 14 residues. Germline V CDR1 and CDR2: DFQATT, SNEGSKA (reference sequence). The CDR3 loop is CSARRGLGTDTQYF.

This CDR3 reads CASSALVAATGELFF. The chain employs TRBV5-1 and TRBJ2-2; TCRdb lists TRBD2, though no DNA is available to test this call. The CDR3 totals 15 residues. CDR1 SGHRS and CDR2 YFSETQ come from the germline V gene.

The chain joins TRBV7-2 to TRBJ1-2; TCRdb gives TRBD1 as the D gene, but with no DNA this cannot be confirmed. CDR1 is SGHTA and CDR2 is FQGNSA in the germline V gene. CDR3 length equals 14 residues. The CDR3 sequence is CASSLMTGNYGYTF. Complete variable domain (other parts from reference TRBV7-2 and TRBJ1-2): GAGVSQSPSNKVTEKGKDVELRCDPISGHTALYWYRQSLGQGLEFLIYFQGNSAPDKSGLPSDRFSAERTGGSVSTLTIQRTQQEDSAVYLCASSLMTGNYGYTFGSGTRLTVV.

The rearrangement joins TRBV12-3 or TRBV12-4 to TRBJ1-5. The CDR3 is made up of 15 amino acids. CDR3 region: CASSLAGQSNQPQHF.

The V and J genes are TRBV5-5 and TRBJ1-5; TCRdb proposes TRBD1, but this gene call is untestable without DNA. The CDR3 sequence is 14 residues long. Germline CDR1 reads SGHKS; CDR2 reads YYEKEE (reference sequence). CDR3 in amino acids: CASSSTGEAQPQHF.

This clonotype is classed as medium-sized by frequency. This sequence joins TRBV2 and TRBJ1-5. CDR1 is SNHLY, CDR2 FYNNEI, per germline. The CDR3 totals 13 residues. CDR3 in amino acids: CASSRDFNQPQHF.

The rearrangement uses TRBV6-2 or TRBV6-3 and TRBJ1-1; the TCRdb D gene call, TRBD1, has no DNA to confirm it. The CDR3 length is 16 residues. Germline CDR1 and CDR2: MNHEY and SVGEGT. This CDR3 is CASSYGQLFINTEAFF.

The rearrangement joins TRBV28 to TRBJ2-1; as DNA is missing, the TRBD2 call by TCRdb cannot be tested. The germline gives CDR1 MDHEN, CDR2 SYDVKM. CDR3 length: 17 amino acids. The CDR3: CASILGASGSSGNEQFF.

J is TRBJ1-2 and V is TRBV25-1. The CDR3 spans 15 residues. Germline V gene lookup returns CDR1 MGHDK and CDR2 SYGVNS. The CDR3 here is CASSDSRNEPYGYTF.

V usage is TRBV4-1 and J usage is TRBJ2-2; the D call from TCRdb, TRBD1, cannot be confirmed without DNA. This CDR3 has 16 amino acids. In germline, CDR1 is MGHRA, CDR2 YSYEKL. CDR3 loop: CASSHPGQGTNGELFF.

V usage is TRBV5-1 and J usage is TRBJ2-7; TCRdb outputs TRBD1, but without DNA this stays unchecked. CDR1 and CDR2 from the germline V gene are SGHRS and YFSETQ. The CDR3 runs 14 residues. The CDR3 spells CASSFDGQGYEQYF.

The chain employs TRBV5-1 and TRBJ2-5; there is no DNA to check the TCRdb D call of TRBD2. The CDR3 runs 15 residues. Germline V gene lookup returns CDR1 SGHRS and CDR2 YFSETQ. This chain's CDR3 is CASSLTSGRKETQYF. Full variable domain (rest looked up from reference TRBV5-1 and TRBJ2-5): KAGVTQTPRYLIKTRGQQVTLSCSPISGHRSVSWYQQTPGQGLQFLFEYFSETQRNKGNFPGRFSGRQFSNSRSEMNVSTLELGDSALYLCASSLTSGRKETQYFGPGTRLLVL.

The chain is built from TRBV30 and TRBJ1-1; checking the TCRdb D call of TRBD1 is not possible without DNA. The CDR3 extends over 15 amino acids. Germline CDR1 GTSNPN, CDR2 SVGIG (reference sequence). This chain's CDR3 is CAWRQLDRGATEAFF.

The chain couples TRBV20-1 to TRBJ2-2. There are 13 residues in the CDR3. Germline V gene sequence: CDR1 DFQATT, CDR2 SNEGSKA (reference sequence). The CDR3 sequence is CSARGENTGELFF.

This sequence joins TRBV20-1 and TRBJ2-3. The CDR3 sequence is 13 residues long. CDR1 is DFQATT, CDR2 SNEGSKA, per germline (reference sequence). CDR3 in amino acids: CSARDPGTDTQYF.

CDR3 amino acids: CASSLVAGQTATYEQYF. This chain joins TRBV11-2 and TRBJ2-7; the D call from TCRdb, TRBD1, cannot be confirmed without DNA. The CDR3 length is 17 residues. Germline V gives CDR1 SGHAT, CDR2 FQNNGV.

The chain is built from TRBV4-3 and TRBJ2-1; TCRdb indicates TRBD2, and absent DNA this call remains unverified. Germline values: CDR1 LGHNA, CDR2 YSLEER. This CDR3 spans 13 amino acids. The CDR3 sequence: CASSQGRVGEQFF.

The CDR3 is CASSQDVTETQYF. The chain is built from TRBV4-1 and TRBJ2-5. CDR3 length: 13 residues. Germline lookup yields CDR1 MGHRA and CDR2 YSYEKL.

The V call is TRBV11-2, the J call TRBJ1-2. The germline CDR1 and CDR2 sequences are SGHAT and FQNNGV. The CDR3 length is 13 residues. This chain's CDR3 is CASSPKGGSGYTF.

The chain is built from TRBV28 and TRBJ2-1; the D call of TRBD2 rests on TCRdb alone, since no DNA is present to check it. Germline V CDR1 and CDR2: MDHEN, SYDVKM. The CDR3 loop spans 15 amino acids. CDR3: CASSTTREGLSEQFF. The entire variable domain, with the rest obtained from reference TRBV28 and TRBJ2-1, is as follows: DVKVTQSSRYLVKRTGEKVFLECVQDMDHENMFWYRQDPGLGLRLIYFSYDVKMKEKGDIPEGYSVSREKKERFSLILESASTNQTSMYLCASSTTREGLSEQFFGPGTRLTVL.